These 21 T cell receptor beta chains were sequenced from one sample in a study of siplizumab effects on memory and regulatory T cells. For these receptors, no antigen is known. Kept together in coculture, the mixed lymphocyte reaction cells spent about six days at 37°C. TCRdb's table, derived via immunoSEQ multiplex PCR, lists solely in-frame clones and lacks some. The sample consists of around 8,000 clones, 35% to 45% of them appearing once. The sample was CFSE-low (dividing) CD8+ T cells sorted from an allogeneic mixed lymphocyte reaction. Every receptor here comes from a human donor in good health; the cells came from an allogeneic mixed lymphocyte reaction.

About this clone: At one of its ends the junction is not consistent with the germline gene, which may arise from a read error. The rearrangement links TRBV5-5 to TRBJ2-1; the D gene is possibly TRBD1 (5 bases). This CDR3 contains 13 residues. CDR1 is SGHKS and CDR2 is YYEKEE in the germline V gene (reference sequence). CDR3 nucleotides: TGCGCCAGCAGCCAAGATAGGGGCAATGAGCAGTTCTTC. Amino acid sequence: CASSQDRGNEQFF. Complete variable domain (other parts from reference TRBV5-5 and TRBJ2-1): DAGVTQSPTHLIKTRGQQVTLRCSPISGHKSVSWYQQVLGQGPQFIFQYYEKEERGRGNFPDRFSARQFPNYSSELNVNALLLGDSALYLCASSQDRGNEQFFGPGTRLTVL.

By proportion, this clone is medium-sized (0.01 to 0.1%). The V and J genes are TRBV6-5 and TRBJ2-2; 8 bases line up with TRBD2. Germline CDR1 MNHEY, CDR2 SVGAGI. The junction had 7 bases not matched to a gene; V was cut back by 10 bases and J by 6 bases. The CDR3 is 13 amino acids. As DNA, the CDR3 is TGTGCCACCACTCTCGGGAGGGCCGGGGAGCTGTTTTTT. As protein: CATTLGRAGELFF.

The V gene is TRBV7-9, the J gene TRBJ2-7; maybe TRBD1 (6 bases). V was cut by 4 bases and J by 3 bases, with 13 bases left in between. CDR3 size: 14 residues. Germline V CDR1 and CDR2: SEHNR, FQNEAQ (reference sequence). In DNA, the CDR3 is TGTGCCAGCAGCTGGGGAACAGGGAGCTACGAGCAGTACTTC. Translating it yields CASSWGTGSYEQYF.

Here the CDR3 reads CASSLIQGSYEQYF. Here the CDR3 DNA reads TGCGCCAGCAGCTTAATTCAGGGGTCCTACGAGCAGTACTTC. The chain joins TRBV5-1 to TRBJ2-5; TRBD1 might be the D (6 bases). The end of the DNA is better explained by TRBJ2-7, so the J call may be wrong. The CDR3 spans 14 residues. Germline assignment: CDR1 SGHRS and CDR2 YFSETQ.

Judged by abundance, this clone is large. This chain connects TRBV4-1 to TRBJ2-7; 12 nucleotides align to TRBD1. The ends lost 6 bases at V and 4 bases at J; junction bases unmatched: 4. The germline V gene has CDR1 MGHRA and CDR2 YSYEKL. The CDR3 spans 14 residues. CDR3 protein: CASRQGQGAYEQYF. The CDR3 coding sequence is TGCGCCAGCAGGCAGGGACAGGGGGCATACGAGCAGTACTTC.

The gene calls are TRBV5-1 and TRBJ2-7; 7 positions match TRBD2. The germline V gene encodes CDR1 SGHRS and CDR2 YFSETQ. V shed 0 bases and J 4 bases; nucleotides not matched to a gene: 16. This CDR3 is 18 amino acids long. The CDR3 region has the DNA TGCGCCAGCAGCTTGGAAGGGAGGGCGGGAGAAATGCTGTACGAGCAGTACTTC. It translates to CASSLEGRAGEMLYEQYF.

The V gene is TRBV28, the J gene TRBJ1-5; 8 bases are shared with TRBD1. The CDR3 consists of 16 residues. Germline loops: CDR1 MDHEN, CDR2 SYDVKM. J lost 4 bases, V lost 4 bases, and 9 bases had no gene match. CDR3 DNA: TGTGCCAGCAGTTATCTCAGGGGGCCGGGGAATCAGCCCCAGCATTTT. As protein: CASSYLRGPGNQPQHF.

This chain links TRBV4-3 with TRBJ2-2; no clear D. This CDR3 contains 14 residues. V was shortened by 0 bases and J by 4 bases, with 6 bases between the two germline ends. CDR1 and CDR2 from the germline V gene are LGHNA and YSLEER. This chain's CDR3 is CASSQDRTTGELFF. The CDR3, as DNA: TGCGCCAGCAGCCAAGATCGGACCACCGGGGAGCTGTTTTTT.

In its sample, this clone ranks as medium-sized. The rearrangement links TRBV29-1 to TRBJ1-1, with unresolved D. Per the germline V gene, CDR1 is SQVTM and CDR2 is ANQGSEA. V gave up 5 bases and J gave up 1 base, with 8 bases separating them. The length of the CDR3 is 12 residues. The CDR3 loop reads CSVPEGNTEAFF. The CDR3 coding sequence is TGCAGCGTTCCAGAGGGGAACACTGAAGCTTTCTTT.

This clone was seen only a few times. The chain employs TRBV7-3 and TRBJ2-7, with 10 bases matching TRBD1. Trimming at V came to 4 bases and at J to 5 bases, leaving 5 bases not matched to a gene. The CDR3 is 14 residues long. The V gene's germline CDR1 is SGHTA and CDR2 FQGTGA. The CDR3 nucleotides are TGTGCCAGCAGCTGGGGGACAGGGGTGAACGAGCAGTACTTC. Protein: CASSWGTGVNEQYF.

This clone was seen only a few times. CDR3 protein: CVSGPLAYNEQFF. CDR3 in DNA: TGTGTCAGCGGGCCCCTGGCCTACAATGAGCAGTTCTTC. The rearrangement joins TRBV30 to TRBJ2-1, with TRBD2 as a possible D gene (6 bases). Per the germline V gene, CDR1 is GTSNPN and CDR2 is SVGIG (reference sequence). CDR3 length equals 13 residues.

The V gene is TRBV11-1, the J gene TRBJ2-7; D is undetermined. The ends were cut back, 4 bases at V and 6 bases at J, with 10 bases in the middle. There are 12 residues in the CDR3. From germline, CDR1 is SGHAT and CDR2 FQDESV (reference sequence). CDR3 in amino acids: CASSSNRAEQYF. Written as DNA, the CDR3 is TGTGCCAGCAGCTCCAATAGGGCCGAGCAGTACTTC.

The chain joins TRBV30 to TRBJ1-2; D uncertain. With 1 base removed from V and 6 bases from J, the gap between germline ends came to 9 bases. There are 12 residues in the CDR3. Germline V gives CDR1 GTSNPN, CDR2 SVGIG (reference sequence). The CDR3 region has the DNA TGTGCCTGGAGTGCCCGGTCAAATGGCTACACCTTC. Amino acid sequence: CAWSARSNGYTF.

The V gene is TRBV30, the J gene TRBJ1-2, with D tentatively TRBD1 (5 bases). V lost 1 base and J 8 bases, leaving 8 bases between the germline ends. Germline CDR1 reads GTSNPN; CDR2 reads SVGIG (reference sequence). This CDR3 is built from 11 residues. The CDR3, as DNA: TGTGCCTGGAGTGGGGGGATGGGCTACACCTTC. Protein product: CAWSGGMGYTF.

This chain uses TRBV12-5 with TRBJ2-2, with a possible D match to TRBD1 (6 bases). Per the germline V gene, CDR1 is LGHNT and CDR2 is FRNRAP. CDR3 size: 14 residues. The V and J ends lost 4 bases and 1 base respectively, with 7 bases between them. The CDR3 DNA reads TGTGCTAGTGGTTCGGGACAGAACACCGGGGAGCTGTTTTTT. Translating gives CASGSGQNTGELFF.

This clone is termed medium-sized (0.01 to 0.1%). J is TRBJ2-7 and V is TRBV11-3; 7 bases are a match to TRBD2. CDR3 length: 16 residues. Germline V lookup: CDR1 SGHNT, CDR2 YENEEA. With V trimmed by 4 bases and J by 0 bases, 9 bases remained unmatched. The CDR3 DNA follows: TGTGCCAGCAGCTCCTGGGCGGGAGACGTCTCCTACGAGCAGTACTTC. Its translation is CASSSWAGDVSYEQYF.

Concerning this clone itself: With only one base between it and a far larger clone, this is likely a read error. The V gene is TRBV19, the J gene TRBJ2-5; D might be TRBD1 (5 bases). Germline CDR1 is LNHDA and CDR2 is SQIVND (reference sequence). V shed 1 base and J shed 11 bases, with 14 bases lying between them. The CDR3 has 13 residues. This CDR3 is CASSIVQGSEQYF. The CDR3 DNA is TGTGCCAGTAGTATAGTGCAGGGTAGTGAGCAGTACTTC.

Regarding this clone: Sequence at one end of the junction differs from germline and may be a read error. The gene calls are TRBV11-2 and TRBJ2-7; D perhaps matches TRBD2 (5 bases). Germline V CDR1 and CDR2: SGHAT, FQNNGV. The CDR3 covers 14 residues. This CDR3 reads CASSQVARRYEQYF. The CDR3 nucleotides read TGCGCCAGCAGCCAAGTGGCCAGGAGGTACGAGCAGTACTTC.

This clone occurred a few times. The chain uses TRBV9 and TRBJ2-7; 9 nucleotides match TRBD1. Trimming removed 0 bases from V and 4 bases from J; junction bases left unmatched: 2. Germline V CDR1 and CDR2: SGDLS, YYNGEE. CDR3 length: 14 amino acids. The CDR3 DNA is TGTGCCAGCAGCGTAGGACAGGGGGGTTACGAGCAGTACTTC. Encoded protein: CASSVGQGGYEQYF.

This clone rates as medium-sized. The chain combines TRBV4-1 with TRBJ2-1; the match to TRBD2 covers 9 bases. V shed 1 base, J shed 9 bases, and the junction held 10 bases outside the gene matches. This CDR3 is built from 16 residues. CDR1 MGHRA and CDR2 YSYEKL come from the germline V gene. The CDR3: CASSQALAGGPGEQFF. CDR3 DNA sequence: TGCGCCAGCAGCCAAGCTTTGGCGGGAGGGCCAGGTGAGCAGTTCTTC.

Worth noting for this clone: This may arise from a read error, as a much more abundant clone is one base away. Other DNA sequences of this sample code for an identical CDR3. V and J are TRBV4-1 and TRBJ2-7; D gene uncertain. The CDR3 runs to 13 residues. Trimming removed 4 bases from V and 3 bases from J, with 10 bases in between. The germline V gene has CDR1 MGHRA and CDR2 YSYEKL. The CDR3 DNA reads as TGCGCCAGCAGCCCCTCGGGCGGCTACGAGCAGTACTTC. Translated, it gives CASSPSGGYEQYF.